Listed here is a single TCR beta chain. The sample belongs to a study of cytomegalovirus exposure and HLA in healthy donors. The PCR made use of 60 Vbeta and 13 Jbeta primers. Clones were read by immunoSEQ multiplex PCR, and TCRdb kept only the in-frame ones, dropping some. Of 250,000 to 350,000 clones in the sample, 75% to 85% are singletons; the top ten hold about 0.3%. Specimen: PBMCs. The sequence came from a girl under 10 years old in good health and CMV-seronegative.

The CDR3 nucleotides are TGTGCCAGCAGCGTTGAACAGGGGGTGTCAAGCTCTGGAAACACCATATATTTT. Its translation is CASSVEQGVSSSGNTIYF. The rearrangement joins TRBV9 to TRBJ1-3; 8 bases are shared with TRBD1. CDR3 length: 18 amino acids. J gave up 0 bases and V 2 bases, and 10 bases lay outside the gene matches. Germline V gene data show CDR1 as SGDLS and CDR2 as YYNGEE.